The rows below give T cell receptor beta chains drawn from one sample of a study of blood T cell repertoires in COVID-19. Using immunoSEQ multiplex PCR, the repertoire was profiled, and TCRdb retains in-frame clones only, with some absent. The sample includes tens of thousands of clones, 85% to 90% of them seen just once. What was sequenced was peripheral blood. These receptors came from a man aged 60 to 69 with active COVID-19. Each CDR3 is given with its conserved first and last residue. Each record gives: D gene, clone size, J gene, V gene, CDR3 DNA, CDR3 protein. A D gene is named only where the DNA matches it firmly. Not all rows give a size; the values are once, few, many and, for expanded clones, a class.

- - TRBJ2-7 TRBV12-2 TGTGCAAGTCGCGGAGGGACAGGGCAAGGAGAGCAGTACTTC CASRGGTGQGEQYF
- - TRBJ2-1 TRBV7-9 TGTGCCAGCAGCTTATATGGTAGAAACAATGAGCAGTTCTTC CASSLYGRNNEQFF
TRBD2 - TRBJ2-7 TRBV11-2 TGTGCCAGCAGCCCCCGGTGGCTAGCGGGAGCCTACGAGCAGTACTTC CASSPRWLAGAYEQYF
TRBD1 - TRBJ2-4 TRBV19 TGTGCCAGTAGTCCCCAGGGGGCCGGAGCCAAAAACATTCAGTACTTC CASSPQGAGAKNIQYF
TRBD2 - TRBJ2-1 TRBV7-3 TGTGCCAGCAGCTTAATTGTCTCGGCGGGAGGGACCAACAATGAGCAGTTCTTC CASSLIVSAGGTNNEQFF
TRBD1 once TRBJ2-5 TRBV11-3 TGTGCCAGCAGCCCAAGGACAGGGTCGGTTCAAGAGACCCAGTACTTC CASSPRTGSVQETQYF
- - TRBJ2-6 TRBV7-8 TGTGCCAGCAGCTTAAGACAGATTATAACCTCTGGGGCCAACGTCCTGACTTTC CASSLRQIITSGANVLTF
TRBD2 - TRBJ2-2 TRBV15 TGTGCCACCAGTTCCGCAGCGGGAGCCGGGGAGCTGTTTTTT CATSSAAGAGELFF
TRBD1 - TRBJ1-1 TRBV6-5 TGTGCCAGCAGGATCCAGGGGGACACTGAAGCTTTCTTT CASRIQGDTEAFF
TRBD1 - TRBJ2-4 TRBV11-2 TGTGCCAGCAGCTTGGGACAGGGATTCTCAGATCAGTACTTC CASSLGQGFSDQYF
TRBD2 - TRBJ2-1 TRBV9 TGTGCCAGCAGCGTGACTAGCGGGAGCTCCTACAATGAGCAGTTCTTC CASSVTSGSSYNEQFF
TRBD2 - TRBJ2-1 TRBV5-4 TGTGCCAGCAGCCCCCCGGCTAGCGGGGCCTACAATGAGCAGTTCTTC CASSPPASGAYNEQFF
TRBD1 - TRBJ2-6 TRBV7-6 TGTGCCAGCAGCCCCGGGACAGCCTCTGGGGCCAACGTCCTGACTTTC CASSPGTASGANVLTF
TRBD1 - TRBJ2-1 TRBV27 TGTGCCAGCAGTCCTCAGGGGGATGAGCAGTTCTTC CASSPQGDEQFF
TRBD1 - TRBJ2-7 TRBV3-1/TRBV3-2 TGTGCCAGCAGTCGCCCGGGACAGGGTCTCTACGAGCAGTACTTC CASSRPGQGLYEQYF
TRBD2 - TRBJ2-5 TRBV5-1 TGCGCCAGCAGCCCTGTGAGTAGCGGGGATCTTCAAGAGACCCAGTACTTC CASSPVSSGDLQETQYF
- - TRBJ1-3 TRBV2 TGTGCCAGCAGTGAAGCTTACGGGTCTTCTGGAAACACCATATATTTT CASSEAYGSSGNTIYF
TRBD2 few TRBJ2-7 TRBV10-1 TGCGCCAGCAGTGACGGGACTAGCGGGAGTCACGAAGAGCAGTACTTC CASSDGTSGSHEEQYF
- - TRBJ2-5 TRBV5-4 TGTGCCAGCAGCTTCCCTAGCCAAGAGACCCAGTACTTC CASSFPSQETQYF
- - TRBJ1-1 TRBV6-5 TGTGCCAGCAGTTACTCGAGGAGGAAGAACACTGAAGCTTTCTTT CASSYSRRKNTEAFF
- few TRBJ2-4 TRBV12-5 TGTGCTAGTGCCCCCCCTGACGAGGCAGGGCAGTACTTC CASAPPDEAGQYF
- - TRBJ1-1 TRBV11-3 TGTGCCAGCAGCTTGAACAGTAACACTGAAGCTTTCTTT CASSLNSNTEAFF
- - TRBJ2-7 TRBV6-6 TGTGCCAGCAGTTACCGGGATAAGAACTACGAGCAGTACTTC CASSYRDKNYEQYF
TRBD1 - TRBJ2-1 TRBV5-1 TGCGCCAGCAGTCCGGGACAGGGAATGGATGAGCAGTTCTTC CASSPGQGMDEQFF
TRBD2 - TRBJ2-7 TRBV10-3 TGTGCCGTCAGTCCCCTAGCGGGGGCCTACGAGCAGTACTTC CAVSPLAGAYEQYF
TRBD1 - TRBJ2-1 TRBV24-1 TGTGCCACCAGTGACCTGGGACAGGGTGCTGAGCAGTTCTTC CATSDLGQGAEQFF
TRBD1 - TRBJ1-5 TRBV7-7 TGTGCTAGCAGCTACGACAGGGTCAATCAGCCCCAGCATTTT CASSYDRVNQPQHF
- - TRBJ1-5 TRBV10-3 TGTGCCATCAGTGACATGTTTAGCAATCAGCCCCAGCATTTT CAISDMFSNQPQHF
- - TRBJ1-1 TRBV7-6 TGTGCCAGCAGCCCCCTCAGGGGCCGGAACACTGAAGCTTTCTTT CASSPLRGRNTEAFF
TRBD1 - TRBJ2-1 TRBV18 TGTGCCAGCTCCCCTGGGACAGGGAACTACAATGAGCAGTTCTTC CASSPGTGNYNEQFF
TRBD1 - TRBJ2-5 TRBV4-1 TGCGCCAGCAGCCAAACAGGGGTAATGGAGACCCAGTACTTC CASSQTGVMETQYF
- - TRBJ1-5 TRBV11-2 TGTGCCAGCAGCTTGGACTCACGGGGTAGCAATCAGCCCCAGCATTTT CASSLDSRGSNQPQHF
- - TRBJ2-1 TRBV11-3 TGTGCCAGCAGCGAAATACTAGCTCCACTGGGAAATGAGCAGTTCTTC CASSEILAPLGNEQFF
- once TRBJ2-2 TRBV21-1 TGTGCCAGCAGCAAAGAGGTGGGACTAGCGGGAGGGCCGGGCACCGGGGAGCTGTTTTTT CASSKEVGLAGGPGTGELFF
- - TRBJ2-7 TRBV5-6 TGTGCCAGCAGCTTGGGTGGGACACCATCACAAAGACAGTACTTC CASSLGGTPSQRQYF
- - TRBJ2-6 TRBV6-6 TGTGCCAGCAGTCGGACAGTCCTCCTCTCTGGGGCCAACGTCCTGACTTTC CASSRTVLLSGANVLTF
- - TRBJ2-1 TRBV19 TGTGCCAGTAGTTCAACTCGTCGCGGTGGGAGAACCTACAATGAGCAGTTCTTC CASSSTRRGGRTYNEQFF
TRBD2 - TRBJ2-1 TRBV6-4 TGTGCCAGCAGTACTAGCGGGAGTGTGGGTGAGCAGTTCTTC CASSTSGSVGEQFF
- - TRBJ2-7 TRBV7-9 TGTGCCAGCAGCTTTTATTACGAGCAGTACTTC CASSFYYEQYF
- - TRBJ2-5 TRBV7-3 TGTGCCAGCAGCGTTCACGGTGGGACCCAGTACTTC CASSVHGGTQYF
- few TRBJ2-1 TRBV5-5 TGTGCCAGCAGCTTGAGTGCGGGAAGGGGCTCCTACAATGAGCAGTTCTTC CASSLSAGRGSYNEQFF
TRBD2 once TRBJ2-7 TRBV5-6 TGTGCCAGCAGCGGAGGACTAGCGGGAGGAGAGGCCTACGAGCAGTACTTC CASSGGLAGGEAYEQYF
TRBD2 - TRBJ2-7 TRBV10-1 TGCGCCAGCAGTGAGGGCGGGAGCGGGTGCGAGCAGTACTTC CASSEGGSGCEQYF
- - TRBJ1-1 TRBV5-1 TGCGCCAGCAGGCCCCGGACTCTTAACACTGAAGCTTTCTTT CASRPRTLNTEAFF
- - TRBJ1-6 TRBV10-2 TGCGCCAGCAGTGATCTTCGGGTTTCCTATAATTCACCCCTCCACTTT CASSDLRVSYNSPLHF
TRBD1 - TRBJ2-2 TRBV9 TGTGCCAGCAGCCCTCAGGGGGCCGGGGAGCTGTTTTTT CASSPQGAGELFF
TRBD2 - TRBJ2-3 TRBV7-2 TGTGCCAGCAGCTTGGGGGAGGGTGGAGATACGCAGTATTTT CASSLGEGGDTQYF
- - TRBJ2-2 TRBV27 TGTGCCAGCGGACGGACTTCGTACACCGGGGAGCTGTTTTTT CASGRTSYTGELFF